One and the same sample provided the 29 T cell receptor beta chains below, sequenced in a study of identical twins. TCRdb redid the calling of the 5' RACE reads with MiXCR, one entry per CDR3 protein. The sample holds 500,000 or so distinct CDR3 sequences; 22% are singletons and the top ten take about 0.91%. Separately, the same data were catalogued under a study of T cells expressing NK-cell markers.

Material: CD4+ T cells sorted from blood. Receptors originate from a woman aged 18-29 years in good health.

V usage is TRBV11-2 and J usage is TRBJ1-2; no clear D gene. V lost 0 bases and J 5 bases, leaving 16 bases between the germline ends. This CDR3 comprises 16 residues. Germline V gene sequence: CDR1 SGHAT, CDR2 FQNNGV. The CDR3 protein is CASSLDRLTSSYGYTF. CDR3 DNA: TGTGCCAGCAGCTTAGATCGACTCACCTCCTCTTATGGCTACACCTTC.

The chain is built from TRBV19 and TRBJ2-1; TRBD1 agrees at 7 bases. Germline V gives CDR1 LNHDA, CDR2 SQIVND (reference sequence). The CDR3 has 12 amino acids. The junction had 2 bases not matched to a gene; V was cut back by 3 bases and J by 9 bases. The DNA of the CDR3 is TGTGCCAGTAGTATCGACAGGGTTGAGCAGTTCTTC. Its translation is CASSIDRVEQFF.

V and J are TRBV18 and TRBJ1-5; 7 positions match TRBD1. Trimming at V came to 11 bases and at J to 7 bases, leaving 11 bases not matched to a gene. CDR3 size: 13 residues. Germline V gene lookup returns CDR1 KGHSH and CDR2 LQKENI. In nucleotides, the CDR3 is TGTGCCTCCTCAGGGGGTCTCCGGCAGCCCCAGCATTTT. It translates to CASSGGLRQPQHF.

This clonotype was observed a handful of times. The chain is built from TRBV18 and TRBJ2-5; unclear D gene. V was shortened by 2 bases and J by 5 bases, with 9 bases between the two germline ends. Germline V gene lookup returns CDR1 KGHSH and CDR2 LQKENI. The CDR3 spans 13 residues. The chain's CDR3 is CASSPDSRETQYF. DNA for the CDR3: TGTGCCAGCTCACCAGATAGCAGGGAGACCCAGTACTTC. The full variable domain, in which reference TRBV18 and TRBJ2-5 provide the parts outside the CDR3, is NAGVMQNPRHLVRRRGQEARLRCSPMKGHSHVYWYRQLPEEGLKFMVYLQKENIIDESGMPKERFSAEFPKEGPSILRIQQVVRGDSAAYFCASSPDSRETQYFGPGTRLLVL.

This chain joins TRBV20-1 and TRBJ2-1; unclear D gene. Between the trimmed V and J ends, which lost 0 bases and 7 bases, there was a span of 10 bases. The CDR3 covers 13 residues. Per germline, CDR1 DFQATT and CDR2 SNEGSKA (reference sequence). The CDR3: CSARDSWRNEQFF. CDR3 coding DNA: TGCAGTGCTAGAGATTCATGGCGGAATGAGCAGTTCTTC.

V is TRBV12-3 or TRBV12-4 and J is TRBJ1-2; D remains ambiguous. The CDR3 is 12 amino acids. V shed 4 bases and J shed 6 bases, with 9 bases lying between them. The CDR3, as DNA: TGTGCCAGCAGTTCGAGGTTCGATGGCTACACCTTC. Encoded protein: CASSSRFDGYTF.

The chain carries TRBV7-9 and TRBJ2-1, with 12 nucleotides matching TRBD2. Germline lookup yields CDR1 SEHNR and CDR2 FQNEAQ (reference sequence). The CDR3 sequence is 15 residues long. With 5 bases clipped from V and 9 bases from J, the junction kept 8 bases outside the gene matches. This chain's CDR3 is CASSPAGLAGSEQFF. Here the CDR3 DNA reads TGTGCCAGCAGCCCAGCCGGACTAGCGGGGAGTGAGCAGTTCTTC.

The rearrangement joins TRBV3-1 to TRBJ2-7; possibly TRBD1 for D (6 bases). Trimming stripped 8 bases from V and 4 bases from J, with 18 bases between. From germline, CDR1 is LGHDT and CDR2 YNNKEL (reference sequence). CDR3 length: 14 amino acids. CDR3 DNA sequence: TGTGCCAGCTCGTGGGGGCCTACCGTTTACGAGCAGTACTTC. Amino acid sequence: CASSWGPTVYEQYF.

This clonotype occurred a few times. In nucleotides, the CDR3 is TGTGCCAGCAGCTTAAGACGCGACTCTGGGGCCAACGTCCTGACTTTC. This codes for CASSLRRDSGANVLTF. The V and J genes are TRBV11-2 and TRBJ2-6, with no clear D. CDR1 is SGHAT and CDR2 is FQNNGV in the germline V gene. The CDR3 is made up of 16 amino acids. V shed 2 bases and J shed 0 bases, with 8 bases lying between them.

This clonotype was recorded a few times. The chain is built from TRBV11-2 and TRBJ2-1; TRBD2 might be the D (5 bases). The germline V gene encodes CDR1 SGHAT and CDR2 FQNNGV. This CDR3 spans 15 amino acids. V shed 6 bases and J shed 7 bases, with 19 bases lying between them. The CDR3 sequence: CASSTLQNSGNEQFF. The DNA for the CDR3 is TGTGCCAGCAGTACCCTCCAAAATTCGGGGAATGAGCAGTTCTTC.

This rearrangement joins TRBV10-1 to TRBJ2-7, with 11 bases that match TRBD2. The CDR3 consists of 15 residues. Germline V gives CDR1 WNHNN, CDR2 SYGVQD (reference sequence). V dropped 4 bases and J dropped 2; count of bases not matched to a gene: 4. In DNA form, the CDR3 reads TGCGCCAGCAGTGCGGAGACTAGCGGGACCTACGAGCAGTACTTC. This translates into CASSAETSGTYEQYF.

This clonotype has more than one count but fewer than ten. The V gene is TRBV27, the J gene TRBJ2-1; TRBD2 matches at 16 bases. CDR3 length: 16 amino acids. Per the germline V gene, CDR1 is MNHEY and CDR2 is SMNVEV (reference sequence). J was trimmed by 10 bases and V by 6 bases; bases with no gene match: 9. CDR3 in amino acids: CASRGLAGGPREEQFF. The CDR3 nucleotides are TGTGCCAGCAGGGGACTAGCGGGAGGGCCGAGGGAAGAGCAGTTCTTC.

This chain uses TRBV6-5 with TRBJ1-2; 8 bases match TRBD1. CDR3 length: 17 residues. Germline V lookup: CDR1 MNHEY, CDR2 SVGAGI. The ends lost 4 bases at V and 4 bases at J; junction bases unmatched: 14. CDR3 sequence: CASSLGQEVGRVYGYTF. The CDR3 DNA reads TGTGCCAGCAGTTTGGGACAGGAGGTCGGTAGGGTCTATGGCTACACCTTC.

This clonotype showed up just a few times. The chain recombines TRBV29-1 with TRBJ1-1; perhaps TRBD1 as D (5 bases). The germline CDR1 and CDR2 sequences are SQVTM and ANQGSEA. Deletions cut 7 bases from V and 1 base from J, with 16 bases between. This CDR3 is 14 amino acids long. CDR3 nucleotide sequence: TGCAGCGCCAGCGGGGGACTTGCGAACACTGAAGCTTTCTTT. Encoded protein: CSASGGLANTEAFF.

This clonotype appeared a few times. The CDR3 DNA is TGTGCCAGCAGCACTTATAGGTCCCCAACGGAGACCCAGTACTTC. Encoded protein: CASSTYRSPTETQYF. The chain combines TRBV12-3 or TRBV12-4 with TRBJ2-5; D ambiguous. This CDR3 contains 15 residues. Trimming took off 6 bases at V and 5 bases at J, with 19 bases between the two ends.

This chain uses TRBV7-2 with TRBJ1-2; 8 nucleotides agree with TRBD1. Germline CDR1 reads SGHTA; CDR2 reads FQGNSA. The CDR3 is made up of 14 amino acids. V gave up 3 bases and J gave up 3 bases; unmatched junction bases: 3. The CDR3 protein is CASSFPGGDYGYTF. As DNA, the CDR3 is TGTGCCAGCAGCTTCCCAGGGGGCGACTATGGCTACACCTTC.

The V and J genes are TRBV18 and TRBJ2-7; D is possibly TRBD2 (5 bases). Germline V gene lookup returns CDR1 KGHSH and CDR2 LQKENI. V shed 3 bases and J shed 10 bases, with 10 bases lying between them. CDR3 length equals 11 residues. CDR3 in DNA: TGTGCCAGCTCACCCGGCCGGGGTCAGTACTTC. It codes for CASSPGRGQYF.

The chain recombines TRBV20-1 with TRBJ2-1; 11 bases agree with TRBD2. In germline, CDR1 is DFQATT, CDR2 SNEGSKA (reference sequence). The CDR3 spans 16 residues. V gave up 6 bases and J gave up 9 bases; unmatched junction bases: 16. The CDR3 sequence is CSALSLAGGPYSEQFF. The CDR3 DNA is TGCAGTGCCCTCAGTTTAGCGGGAGGGCCTTATAGTGAGCAGTTCTTC.

This clonotype has more than one count but fewer than ten. The CDR3 loop reads CSVVGYTEAFF. CDR3 sequence (DNA): TGCAGCGTTGTAGGTTACACTGAAGCTTTCTTT. The V gene is TRBV29-1, the J gene TRBJ1-1, with D unclear. The CDR3 is 11 amino acids. The V and J ends lost 4 bases and 3 bases respectively, with 6 bases between them. Germline V gene lookup returns CDR1 SQVTM and CDR2 ANQGSEA.

A few counts support this clonotype. The V and J genes are TRBV29-1 and TRBJ1-1, with 9 bases that match TRBD1. Germline V gives CDR1 SQVTM, CDR2 ANQGSEA. The CDR3 is 13 residues long. The V gene end was trimmed by 6 bases and the J gene end by 4 bases; junction bases not matched to a gene: 6. The CDR3 loop reads CSVRTGVGTEAFF. The CDR3 DNA sequence: TGCAGCGTCCGGACAGGGGTTGGCACTGAAGCTTTCTTT.

J is TRBJ2-2 and V is TRBV20-1, with D perhaps matching TRBD2 (5 bases). The CDR3 is 16 amino acids. CDR1 and CDR2 (germline): DFQATT, SNEGSKA (reference sequence). V was trimmed by 0 bases and J by 1 base, leaving 12 bases between them. The DNA for the CDR3 is TGCAGTGCTAGAGATCTGAGGGCTTTGAACACCGGGGAGCTGTTTTTT. Its translation: CSARDLRALNTGELFF.

This chain joins TRBV4-3 and TRBJ1-2; D is unresolved. Trimming cost V 1 base and J 2 bases, with 8 bases left between them. The CDR3 is 14 residues long. Germline loops: CDR1 LGHNA, CDR2 YSLEER. The CDR3 region is CASSQVTVNYGYTF. As DNA, the CDR3 is TGCGCCAGCAGCCAAGTAACAGTCAACTATGGCTACACCTTC.

The sample holds a few counts of this clonotype. The chain couples TRBV5-1 to TRBJ1-2; no reliable D call. Germline values: CDR1 SGHRS, CDR2 YFSETQ. Trimming cost V 4 bases and J 4 bases, with 20 bases left between them. There are 16 residues in the CDR3. The chain's CDR3 is CASSPARARGLYGYTF. CDR3 DNA: TGCGCCAGCAGCCCTGCGAGGGCCCGCGGACTCTATGGCTACACCTTC.

This clonotype was found once. This chain links TRBV10-3 with TRBJ1-2, with D possibly being TRBD1 (5 bases). Germline CDR1 is ENHRY and CDR2 is SYGVKD. This CDR3 contains 14 residues. V lost 6 bases and J lost 5, with 16 bases in between. CDR3: CAIREQDLEYGYTF. The DNA of the CDR3 is TGTGCCATCAGAGAACAGGACTTGGAATATGGCTACACCTTC.

This rearrangement joins TRBV19 to TRBJ1-5; D unclear. This CDR3 has 14 amino acids. V lost 11 bases to trimming and J lost 6 bases, with 20 bases between them. CDR1 is LNHDA and CDR2 is SQIVND in the germline V gene (reference sequence). DNA of the CDR3: TGTGCCTCATACCCTGGCGGGTCAGTTCAGCCCCAGCATTTT. Protein product: CASYPGGSVQPQHF.

The table lists this clonotype with a few counts. V gene TRBV5-1 combines with J gene TRBJ2-1; 7 bases align to TRBD1. CDR1 is SGHRS and CDR2 is YFSETQ in the germline V gene. V was pared by 1 base and J by 6 bases, with 7 bases of the junction left unmatched. The CDR3 covers 15 residues. The CDR3 here is CASSLSPQGVNEQFF. The CDR3, as DNA: TGCGCCAGCAGCTTGTCTCCCCAGGGGGTCAATGAGCAGTTCTTC.

This clonotype was counted only a few times. The rearrangement links TRBV12-3 or TRBV12-4 to TRBJ1-1, with D maybe TRBD1 (6 bases). V shed 7 bases and J shed 5 bases, with 14 bases lying between them. The CDR3 length is 13 residues. The CDR3, as DNA: TGTGCCAGCACCTGGGCAGGGGCTACTGAAGCTTTCTTT. Protein product: CASTWAGATEAFF.

The rearrangement uses TRBV6-2 or TRBV6-3 and TRBJ2-5; 10 bases are shared with TRBD2. Germline CDR1 MNHEY, CDR2 SVGEGT. The J segment lost 2 bases and the V segment lost 6 bases, leaving 3 bases of the junction unmatched. This CDR3 spans 14 amino acids. The CDR3 is CASRSGGVQETQYF. CDR3 DNA sequence: TGTGCCAGCAGGAGCGGGGGGGTACAAGAGACCCAGTACTTC.

Many counts were recorded for this clonotype. The chain carries TRBV7-8 and TRBJ1-1, with D uncertain. Trimming stripped 5 bases from V and 2 bases from J, with 12 bases between. CDR3 length: 14 residues. CDR1 and CDR2 (germline): SGHVS, FQNEAQ. CDR3 protein: CASSPQTGNTEAFF. In DNA form, the CDR3 reads TGTGCCAGCAGCCCCCAGACGGGAAACACTGAAGCTTTCTTT.